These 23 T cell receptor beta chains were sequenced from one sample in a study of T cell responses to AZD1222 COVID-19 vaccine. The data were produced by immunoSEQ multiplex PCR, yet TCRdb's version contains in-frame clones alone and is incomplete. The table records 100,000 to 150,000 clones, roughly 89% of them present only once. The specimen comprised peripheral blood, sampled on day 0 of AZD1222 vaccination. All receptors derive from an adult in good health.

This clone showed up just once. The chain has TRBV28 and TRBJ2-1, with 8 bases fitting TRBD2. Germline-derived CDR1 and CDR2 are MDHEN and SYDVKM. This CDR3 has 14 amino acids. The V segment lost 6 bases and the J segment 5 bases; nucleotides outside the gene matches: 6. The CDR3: CASRPLLADNEQFF. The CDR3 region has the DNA TGTGCCAGCAGACCATTACTAGCGGACAATGAGCAGTTCTTC.

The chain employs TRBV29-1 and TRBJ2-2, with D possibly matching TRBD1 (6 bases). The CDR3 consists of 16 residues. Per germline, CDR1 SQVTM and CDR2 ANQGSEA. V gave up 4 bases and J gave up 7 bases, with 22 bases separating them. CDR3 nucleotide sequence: TGCAGCGTTGGGGGGCCCGGGACCCGGGCGGACGGGGAGCTGTTTTTT. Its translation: CSVGGPGTRADGELFF.

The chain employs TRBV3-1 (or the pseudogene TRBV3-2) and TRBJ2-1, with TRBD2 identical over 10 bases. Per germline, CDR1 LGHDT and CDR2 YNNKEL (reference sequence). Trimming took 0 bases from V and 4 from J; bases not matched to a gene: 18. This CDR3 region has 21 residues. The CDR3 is CASSQDPVGVLLAGKYNEQFF. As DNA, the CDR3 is TGTGCCAGCAGCCAAGATCCCGTAGGGGTCTTACTAGCGGGGAAATACAATGAGCAGTTCTTC.

Here the CDR3 reads CASSIFDRPQHF. As DNA, the CDR3 is TGTGCCAGTAGTATTTTCGACAGGCCCCAGCATTTT. This rearrangement joins TRBV19 to TRBJ1-5, with D possibly matching TRBD1 (5 bases). CDR1 is LNHDA and CDR2 is SQIVND in the germline V gene (reference sequence). The V and J ends lost 3 bases and 9 bases respectively, with 9 bases between them. This CDR3 is built from 12 residues.

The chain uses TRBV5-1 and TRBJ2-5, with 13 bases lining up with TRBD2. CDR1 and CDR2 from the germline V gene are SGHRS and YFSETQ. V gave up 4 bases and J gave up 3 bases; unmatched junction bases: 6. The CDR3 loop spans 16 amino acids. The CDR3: CASSPEGLAGKETQYF. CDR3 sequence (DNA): TGCGCCAGCAGCCCGGAGGGACTAGCGGGAAAAGAGACCCAGTACTTC.

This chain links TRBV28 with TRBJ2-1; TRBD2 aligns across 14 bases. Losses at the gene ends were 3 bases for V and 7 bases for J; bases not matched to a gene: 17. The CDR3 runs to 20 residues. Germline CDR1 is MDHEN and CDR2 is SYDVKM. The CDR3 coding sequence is TGTGCCAGCAGTTTGTCCTCCATTTTTACGGGACTAGCGGGAGTTAATGAGCAGTTCTTC. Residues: CASSLSSIFTGLAGVNEQFF.

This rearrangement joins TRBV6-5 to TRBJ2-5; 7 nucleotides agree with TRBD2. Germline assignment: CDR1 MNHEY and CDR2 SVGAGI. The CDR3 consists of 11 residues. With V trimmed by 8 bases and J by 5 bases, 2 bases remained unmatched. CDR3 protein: CASGGEETQYF. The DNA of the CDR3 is TGTGCCAGCGGGGGGGAGGAGACCCAGTACTTC.

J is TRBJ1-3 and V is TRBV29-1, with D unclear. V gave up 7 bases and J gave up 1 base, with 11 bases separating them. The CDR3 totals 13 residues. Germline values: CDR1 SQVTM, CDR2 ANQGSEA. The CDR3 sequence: CSANYGSGNTIYF. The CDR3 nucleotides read TGCAGCGCGAACTACGGTTCTGGAAACACCATATATTTT.

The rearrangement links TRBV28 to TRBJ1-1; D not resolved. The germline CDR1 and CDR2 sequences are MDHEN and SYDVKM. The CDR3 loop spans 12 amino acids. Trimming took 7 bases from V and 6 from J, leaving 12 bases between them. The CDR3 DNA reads TGTGCCAGCACCGGCAGCGGCGCTGAAGCTTTCTTT. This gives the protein CASTGSGAEAFF.

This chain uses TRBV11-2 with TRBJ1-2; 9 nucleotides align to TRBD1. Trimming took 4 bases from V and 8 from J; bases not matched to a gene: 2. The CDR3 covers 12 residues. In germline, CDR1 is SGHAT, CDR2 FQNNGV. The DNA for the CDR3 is TGTGCCAGCAGCTCGGACAGGGGAGGCTACACCTTC. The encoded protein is CASSSDRGGYTF.

The CDR3 bases are TGCGCCAGCAGCTTGGCGGGAAGGAATGAGCAGTTCTTC. Protein sequence: CASSLAGRNEQFF. The chain couples TRBV5-1 to TRBJ2-1, with a tentative D call TRBD2 (5 bases). Trimming cost V 0 bases and J 7 bases, with 8 bases left between them. The CDR3 covers 13 residues. Germline lookup yields CDR1 SGHRS and CDR2 YFSETQ.

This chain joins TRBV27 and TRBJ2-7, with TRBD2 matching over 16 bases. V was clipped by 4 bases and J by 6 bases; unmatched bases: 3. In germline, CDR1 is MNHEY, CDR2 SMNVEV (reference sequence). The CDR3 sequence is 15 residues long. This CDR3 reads CASSYGTSGRVEQYF. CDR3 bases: TGTGCCAGCAGTTACGGGACTAGCGGGAGGGTCGAGCAGTACTTC.

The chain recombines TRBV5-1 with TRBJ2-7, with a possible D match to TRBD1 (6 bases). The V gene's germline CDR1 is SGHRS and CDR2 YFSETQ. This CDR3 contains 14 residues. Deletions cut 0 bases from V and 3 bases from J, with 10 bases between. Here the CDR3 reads CASSLDGRGYEQYF. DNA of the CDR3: TGCGCCAGCAGCTTGGACGGCAGGGGCTACGAGCAGTACTTC.

The CDR3 loop reads CASSERQGRGNTEAFF. CDR3 bases: TGTGCCAGCAGTGAAAGGCAGGGAAGAGGGAACACTGAAGCTTTCTTT. This chain uses TRBV6-1 with TRBJ1-1; D might be TRBD1 (5 bases). V lost 2 bases to trimming and J lost 1 base, with 14 bases between them. Germline V gene sequence: CDR1 MNHNS, CDR2 SASEGT. CDR3 length: 16 amino acids.

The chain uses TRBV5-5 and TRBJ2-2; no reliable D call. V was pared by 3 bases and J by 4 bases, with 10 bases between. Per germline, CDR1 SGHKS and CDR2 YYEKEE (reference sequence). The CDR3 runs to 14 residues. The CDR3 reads CASSYSWVTGELFF. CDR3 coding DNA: TGTGCCAGCAGCTACTCATGGGTCACCGGGGAGCTGTTTTTT.

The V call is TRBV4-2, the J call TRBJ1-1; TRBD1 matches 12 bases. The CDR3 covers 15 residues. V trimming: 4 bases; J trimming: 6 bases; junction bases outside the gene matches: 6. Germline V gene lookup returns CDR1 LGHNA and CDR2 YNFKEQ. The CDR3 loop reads CASSLGTGGLSEAFF. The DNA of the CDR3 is TGTGCCAGCAGCCTTGGGACAGGGGGCTTGTCTGAAGCTTTCTTT.

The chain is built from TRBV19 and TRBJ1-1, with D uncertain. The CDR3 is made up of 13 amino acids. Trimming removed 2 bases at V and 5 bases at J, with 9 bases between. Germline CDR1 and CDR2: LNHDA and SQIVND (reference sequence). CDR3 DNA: TGTGCCAGTAGTATAAGTCGGGGAACTGAAGCTTTCTTT. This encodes CASSISRGTEAFF.

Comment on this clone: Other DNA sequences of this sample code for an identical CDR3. The CDR3 sequence is CASSVGQGQETQYF. The CDR3 coding sequence is TGTGCCAGCAGCGTAGGACAGGGCCAAGAGACCCAGTACTTC. The V and J genes are TRBV9 and TRBJ2-5; 7 bases fit TRBD1. CDR3 length: 14 residues. The germline V gene encodes CDR1 SGDLS and CDR2 YYNGEE. J gave up 1 base and V 0 bases, and 0 bases lay outside the gene matches.

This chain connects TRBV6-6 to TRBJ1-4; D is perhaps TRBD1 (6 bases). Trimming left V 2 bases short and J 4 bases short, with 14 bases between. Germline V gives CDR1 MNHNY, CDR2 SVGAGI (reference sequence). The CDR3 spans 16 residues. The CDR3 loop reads CASSYAGARGNEKLFF. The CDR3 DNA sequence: TGTGCCAGCAGTTACGCGGGGGCGCGGGGTAATGAAAAACTGTTTTTT.

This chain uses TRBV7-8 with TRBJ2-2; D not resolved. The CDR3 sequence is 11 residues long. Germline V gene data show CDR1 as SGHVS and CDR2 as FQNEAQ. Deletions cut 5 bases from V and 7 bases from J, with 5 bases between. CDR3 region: CASSQNGELFF. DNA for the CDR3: TGTGCCAGCAGCCAAAACGGGGAGCTGTTTTTT.

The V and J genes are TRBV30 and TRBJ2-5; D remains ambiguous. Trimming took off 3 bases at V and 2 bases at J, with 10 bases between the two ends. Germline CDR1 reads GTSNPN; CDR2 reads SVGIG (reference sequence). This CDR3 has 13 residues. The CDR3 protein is CAWSLTRQETQYF. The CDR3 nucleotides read TGTGCCTGGAGCCTAACCAGACAAGAGACCCAGTACTTC.

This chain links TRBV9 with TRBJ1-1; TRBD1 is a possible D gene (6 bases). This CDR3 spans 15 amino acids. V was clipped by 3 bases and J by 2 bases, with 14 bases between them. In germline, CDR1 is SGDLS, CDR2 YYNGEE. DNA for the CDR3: TGTGCCAGCAGCGGCAGCCTCGGGACAAACACTGAAGCTTTCTTT. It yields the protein CASSGSLGTNTEAFF.

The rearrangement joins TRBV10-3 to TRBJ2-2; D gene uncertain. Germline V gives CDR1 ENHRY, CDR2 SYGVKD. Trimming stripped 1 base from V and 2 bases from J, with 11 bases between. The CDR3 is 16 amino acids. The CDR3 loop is CAISEFLFGNTGELFF. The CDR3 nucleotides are TGTGCCATCAGTGAGTTTTTATTTGGTAACACCGGGGAGCTGTTTTTT.